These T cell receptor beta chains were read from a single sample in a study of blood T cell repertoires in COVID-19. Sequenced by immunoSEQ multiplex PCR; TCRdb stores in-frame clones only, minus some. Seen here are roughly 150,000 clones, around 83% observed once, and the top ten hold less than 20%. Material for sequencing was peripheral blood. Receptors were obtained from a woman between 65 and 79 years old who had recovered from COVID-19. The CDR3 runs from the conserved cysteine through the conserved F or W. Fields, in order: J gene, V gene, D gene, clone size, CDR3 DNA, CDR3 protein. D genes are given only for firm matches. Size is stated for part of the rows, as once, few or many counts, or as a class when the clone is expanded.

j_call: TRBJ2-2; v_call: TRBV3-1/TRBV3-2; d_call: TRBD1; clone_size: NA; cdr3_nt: TGTGCCAGCAGCCAATCCCTTGGGACAGGGAGCACCGGGGAGCTGTTTTTT; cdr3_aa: CASSQSLGTGSTGELFF
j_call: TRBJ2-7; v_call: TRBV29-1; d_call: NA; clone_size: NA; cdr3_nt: TGCAGCGTTGAAGAGGCCCAGGGCTACGAGCAGTACTTC; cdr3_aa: CSVEEAQGYEQYF
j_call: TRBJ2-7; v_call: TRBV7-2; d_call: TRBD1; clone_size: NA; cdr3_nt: TGTGCCAGCAGCCGCGGGACAGGGTTTGGGGGCGAGCAGTACTTC; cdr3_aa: CASSRGTGFGGEQYF
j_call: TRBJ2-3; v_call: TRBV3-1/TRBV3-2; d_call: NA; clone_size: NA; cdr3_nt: TGTGCCAGCAGCCCCATTGAGGCGACTACGCAGTATTTT; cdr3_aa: CASSPIEATTQYF
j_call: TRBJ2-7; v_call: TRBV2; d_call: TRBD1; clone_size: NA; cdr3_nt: TGTGCCAGCAGTGAGGACAGGGGAAGGTACTTC; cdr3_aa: CASSEDRGRYF
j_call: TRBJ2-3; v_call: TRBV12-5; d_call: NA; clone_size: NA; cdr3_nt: TGTGCTAGTGGTTTGGCACAGGGTTTTACGCAGTATTTT; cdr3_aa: CASGLAQGFTQYF
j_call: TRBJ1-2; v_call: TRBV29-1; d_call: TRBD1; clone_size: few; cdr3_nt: TGCAGCGCCCTAGGGGGCAGTCCCTATGGCTACACCTTC; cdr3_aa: CSALGGSPYGYTF
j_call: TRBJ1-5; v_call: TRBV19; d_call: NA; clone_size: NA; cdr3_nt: TGTGCCAGTAGCACCCACGGGTCCAATCAGCCCCAGCATTTT; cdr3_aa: CASSTHGSNQPQHF
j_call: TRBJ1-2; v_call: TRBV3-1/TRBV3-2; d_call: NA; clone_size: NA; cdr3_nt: TGTGCCAGCAGCCAACCACAGGAAACAGTTGACTATGGCTACACCTTC; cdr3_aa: CASSQPQETVDYGYTF
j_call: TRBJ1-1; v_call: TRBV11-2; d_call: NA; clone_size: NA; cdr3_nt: TGTGCCAGCACCGAGTCCACTGAAGCTTTCTTT; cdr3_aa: CASTESTEAFF
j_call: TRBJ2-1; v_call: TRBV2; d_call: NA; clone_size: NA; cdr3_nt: TGTGCCAGCACCTCGGGACTGTACTACAATGAGCAGTTCTTC; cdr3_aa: CASTSGLYYNEQFF
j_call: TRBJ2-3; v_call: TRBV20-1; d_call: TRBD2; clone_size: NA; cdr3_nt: TGCAGTGCTAGTTTGGGACTAGCGGGGGGAGGAGATACGCAGTATTTT; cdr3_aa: CSASLGLAGGGDTQYF
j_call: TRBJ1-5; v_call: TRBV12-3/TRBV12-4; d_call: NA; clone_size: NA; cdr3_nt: TGTGCCAGCACCCTCATTCGGGGGGGACTCCAGCATTTT; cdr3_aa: CASTLIRGGLQHF
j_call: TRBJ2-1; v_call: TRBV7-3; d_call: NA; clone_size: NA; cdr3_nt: TGTGCCAGCAGCCCCCACGGGAGCAATGAGCAGTTCTTC; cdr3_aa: CASSPHGSNEQFF
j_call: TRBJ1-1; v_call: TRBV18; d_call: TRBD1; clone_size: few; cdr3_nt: TGTGCCAGCTCACCAACAGGGGACACTGAAGCTTTCTTT; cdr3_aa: CASSPTGDTEAFF
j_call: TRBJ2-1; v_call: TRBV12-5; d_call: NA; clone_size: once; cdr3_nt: TGTGCTAGTGTTGGTGGGGGGGCCTTCCGCTACAATGAGCAGTTCTTC; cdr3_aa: CASVGGGAFRYNEQFF
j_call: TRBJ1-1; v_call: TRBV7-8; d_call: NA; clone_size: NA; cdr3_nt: TGTGCCAGCAGCTTAGCCACGGTGAACACTGAAGCTTTCTTT; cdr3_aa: CASSLATVNTEAFF
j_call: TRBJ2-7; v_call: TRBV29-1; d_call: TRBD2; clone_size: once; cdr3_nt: TGCAGCGCCAGACTAGCGGGTACCTACGAGCAGTACTTC; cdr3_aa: CSARLAGTYEQYF
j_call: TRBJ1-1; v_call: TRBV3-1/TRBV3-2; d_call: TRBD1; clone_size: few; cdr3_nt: TGTGCCAGCACCCCCAGGGACAGGGTAGCTGAAGCTTTCTTT; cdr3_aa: CASTPRDRVAEAFF
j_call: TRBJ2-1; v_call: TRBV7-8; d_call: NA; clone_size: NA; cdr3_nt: TGTGCCAGCAGCTTAGGTCTAATAGGTACAGTCCCCCTCAATGAGCAGTTCTTC; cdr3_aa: CASSLGLIGTVPLNEQFF
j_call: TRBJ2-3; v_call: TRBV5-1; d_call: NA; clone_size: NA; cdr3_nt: TGCGCCAGCAGCTTGGGGCAGGGGGGTAGCACAGATACGCAGTATTTT; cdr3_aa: CASSLGQGGSTDTQYF
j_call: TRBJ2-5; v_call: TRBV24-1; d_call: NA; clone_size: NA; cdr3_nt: TGTGCCACCAGTGATGGGCTAGCGAGAGAGACCCAGTACTTC; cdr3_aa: CATSDGLARETQYF
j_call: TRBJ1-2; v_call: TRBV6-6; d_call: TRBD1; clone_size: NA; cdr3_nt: TGTGCCAGCAGTCAGGGGACAGGGGGGAGGGCTGGATACACCTTC; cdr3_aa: CASSQGTGGRAGYTF
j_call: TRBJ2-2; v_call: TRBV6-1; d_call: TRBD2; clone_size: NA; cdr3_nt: TGTGCCAGCAGTGTGCTGCGGGGGATAGCGGGGACGAACACCGGGGAGCTGTTTTTT; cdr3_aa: CASSVLRGIAGTNTGELFF
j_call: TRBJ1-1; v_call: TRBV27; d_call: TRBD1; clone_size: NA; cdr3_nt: TGTGCCAGCAGTCCCCGGACAGGGGGAGATCCTGAAGCTTTCTTT; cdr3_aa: CASSPRTGGDPEAFF
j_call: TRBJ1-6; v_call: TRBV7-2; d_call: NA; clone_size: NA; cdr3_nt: TGTGCCAGCAGCGATTGGACAGACCTAGCTCCCCTCCACTTT; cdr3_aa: CASSDWTDLAPLHF
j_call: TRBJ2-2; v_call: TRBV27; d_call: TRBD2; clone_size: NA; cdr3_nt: TGTGCCAGCAGTTTCCGTATAGCGGGACTTCCCGACACCGGGGAGCTGTTTTTT; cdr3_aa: CASSFRIAGLPDTGELFF
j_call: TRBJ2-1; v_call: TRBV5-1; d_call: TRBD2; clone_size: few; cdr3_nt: TGCGCCAGCAGCCGAATCTCCGGGACTAGCGCCAATGAGCAGTTCTTC; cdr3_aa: CASSRISGTSANEQFF
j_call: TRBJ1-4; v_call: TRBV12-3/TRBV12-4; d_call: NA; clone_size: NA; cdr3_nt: TGTGCCAGCTCGGGGGAAGCTAATGAAAAACTGTTTTTT; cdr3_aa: CASSGEANEKLFF
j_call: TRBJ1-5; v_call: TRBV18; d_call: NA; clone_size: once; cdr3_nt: TGTGCCAGCTCGCCAAGCGGAGGAGGTAATCAGCCCCAGCATTTT; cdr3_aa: CASSPSGGGNQPQHF
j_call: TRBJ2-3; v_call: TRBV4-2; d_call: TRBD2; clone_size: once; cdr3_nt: TGTGCCAGCAGCCAAGTGGGTCGGCTAGCGGGGGTGGCAGATACGCAGTATTTT; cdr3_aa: CASSQVGRLAGVADTQYF
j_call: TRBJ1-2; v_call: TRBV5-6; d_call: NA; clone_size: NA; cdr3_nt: TGTGCCAGCAGCCGCGGTTGGCTCCTGGAGGGCTACACCTTC; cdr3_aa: CASSRGWLLEGYTF
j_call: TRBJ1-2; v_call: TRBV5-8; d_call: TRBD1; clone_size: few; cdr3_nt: TGTGCCAGCAGCAAGACCGGGACAGGGTACAATGGCTACACCTTC; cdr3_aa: CASSKTGTGYNGYTF
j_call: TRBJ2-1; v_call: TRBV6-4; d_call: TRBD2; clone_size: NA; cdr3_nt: TGTGCCAGCAGCCAAGCGGGGGGCGCCTACAATGAGCAGTTCTTC; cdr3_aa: CASSQAGGAYNEQFF
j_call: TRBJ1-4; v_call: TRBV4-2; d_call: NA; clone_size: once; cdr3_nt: TGTGCCAGCAGCCAGAGTGAATGGGCTCCTAATGAAAAACTGTTTTTT; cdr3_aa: CASSQSEWAPNEKLFF
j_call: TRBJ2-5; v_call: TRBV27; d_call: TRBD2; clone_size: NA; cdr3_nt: TGTGCCAGCCAGCGGGAGGCCGGGGAGACCCAGTACTTC; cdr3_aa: CASQREAGETQYF
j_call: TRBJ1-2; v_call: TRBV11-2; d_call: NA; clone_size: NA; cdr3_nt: TGTGCCAGCAGCTTAGGGGGCTTTCCCCTTGGCTACACCTTC; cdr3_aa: CASSLGGFPLGYTF
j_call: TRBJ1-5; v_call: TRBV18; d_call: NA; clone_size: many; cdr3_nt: TGTGCCAGCTCGGGGCAGGCGAATCAGCCCCAGCATTTT; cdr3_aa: CASSGQANQPQHF
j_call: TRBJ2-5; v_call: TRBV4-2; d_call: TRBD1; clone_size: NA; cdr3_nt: TGTGCCAGCAGCCAGACGCAGGGGGATCAAGAGACCCAGTACTTC; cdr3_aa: CASSQTQGDQETQYF
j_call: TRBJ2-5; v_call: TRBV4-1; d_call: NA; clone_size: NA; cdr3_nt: TGCGCCAGCAGCCAAATGGGGGCCTCGGAGACCCAGTACTTC; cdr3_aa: CASSQMGASETQYF
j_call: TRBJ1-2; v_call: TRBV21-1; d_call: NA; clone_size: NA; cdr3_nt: TGTGCCAGAGCGGACCCCCCTTGGGGCTACACCTTC; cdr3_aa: CARADPPWGYTF
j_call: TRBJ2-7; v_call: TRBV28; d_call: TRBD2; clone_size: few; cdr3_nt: TGTGCCAGCACCCCCCCTGGGACTACCCTTTACGAGCAGTACTTC; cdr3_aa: CASTPPGTTLYEQYF
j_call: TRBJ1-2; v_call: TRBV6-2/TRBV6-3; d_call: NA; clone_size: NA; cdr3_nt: TGTGCCAGCAGCACGAGATTCGGTGGCTACACCTTC; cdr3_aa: CASSTRFGGYTF
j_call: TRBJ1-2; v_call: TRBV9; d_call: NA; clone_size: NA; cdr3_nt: TGTGCCAGCAGCGTAGGACACCGGGGTAACTATGGCTACACCTTC; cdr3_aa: CASSVGHRGNYGYTF
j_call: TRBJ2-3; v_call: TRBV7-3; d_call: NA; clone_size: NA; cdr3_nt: TGTGCCAGCAGCTTAGGGGGCCGCACAGATACGCAGTATTTT; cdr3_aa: CASSLGGRTDTQYF
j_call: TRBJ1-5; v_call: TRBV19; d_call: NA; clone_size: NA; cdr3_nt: TGTGCCAGTAGTATAAACAGAGCTAGCAATCAGCCCCAGCATTTT; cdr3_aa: CASSINRASNQPQHF
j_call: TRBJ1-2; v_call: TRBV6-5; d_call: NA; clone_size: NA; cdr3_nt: TGTGCCAGCAGTTATGGAGGGTATCCCTATGGCTACACCTTC; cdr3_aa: CASSYGGYPYGYTF
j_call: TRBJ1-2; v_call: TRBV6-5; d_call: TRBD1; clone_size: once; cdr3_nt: TGTGCCAGCAGACCGGGACAGAGGGTTAACTATGGCTACACCTTC; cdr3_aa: CASRPGQRVNYGYTF
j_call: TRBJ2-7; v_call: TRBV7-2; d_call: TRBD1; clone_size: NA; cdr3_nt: TGTGCCAGCAACCCCAGGGGGTCCTACGAGCAGTACTTC; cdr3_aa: CASNPRGSYEQYF
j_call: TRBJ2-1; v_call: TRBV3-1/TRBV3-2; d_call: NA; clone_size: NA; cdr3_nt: TGTGCCAGCGGGTTCGGCGGGTCCTACAATGAGCAGTTCTTC; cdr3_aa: CASGFGGSYNEQFF
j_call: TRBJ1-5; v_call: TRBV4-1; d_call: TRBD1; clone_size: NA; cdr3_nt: TGCGCCAGCAGCCGCCAGGGGGACAGGGGGCTCCCGGGGAATCAGCCCCAGCATTTT; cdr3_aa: CASSRQGDRGLPGNQPQHF
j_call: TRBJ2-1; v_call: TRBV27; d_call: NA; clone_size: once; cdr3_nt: TGTGCCAGCAGAAGCCCTAGGGGTCCCTCCTTTTACAATGAGCAGTTCTTC; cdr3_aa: CASRSPRGPSFYNEQFF
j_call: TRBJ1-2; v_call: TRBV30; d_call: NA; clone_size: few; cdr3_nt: TGTGCCTGGAGGGCTCGGGGCTATGGCTACACCTTC; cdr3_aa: CAWRARGYGYTF
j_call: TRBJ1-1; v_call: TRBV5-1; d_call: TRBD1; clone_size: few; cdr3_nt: TGCGCCAGCAGCACCTCCGGGACAGCGAACACTGAAGCTTTCTTT; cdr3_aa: CASSTSGTANTEAFF